This TCR beta chain emerged from a study of blood T cell repertoires in COVID-19. Turning to the study itself: COVID-19 samples collected from the United States, Italy and Spain covered acute and convalescent phases.

Patients of the Seattle cohort, enrolled during active infection, were followed longitudinally. In the study's own analysis: Amplification from reference gene primers served as the basis for estimated nucleated cell counts. Repertoires were generated with immunoSEQ multiplex PCR, while TCRdb's copy carries only in-frame clones and drops some. For V, J and clone size, that table is used; D and trimming come from the DNA. Among about 38,000 clones, around four fifths were seen once, and the ten largest hold roughly 1.7%. Trimming cost V 5 bases and J 1 base, with 8 bases left between them. The CDR3 has 13 residues. The germline V gene has CDR1 LNHDA and CDR2 SQIVND (reference sequence).

Material: peripheral blood. The clonotype originates from a man aged 60-69 years with COVID-19, enrolled during active disease. This sequence joins TRBV19 and TRBJ1-1; D gene ambiguous. CDR3 amino acids: CASSLTANTEAFF. The CDR3 coding sequence is TGTGCCAGTAGTTTAACAGCGAACACTGAAGCTTTCTTT.